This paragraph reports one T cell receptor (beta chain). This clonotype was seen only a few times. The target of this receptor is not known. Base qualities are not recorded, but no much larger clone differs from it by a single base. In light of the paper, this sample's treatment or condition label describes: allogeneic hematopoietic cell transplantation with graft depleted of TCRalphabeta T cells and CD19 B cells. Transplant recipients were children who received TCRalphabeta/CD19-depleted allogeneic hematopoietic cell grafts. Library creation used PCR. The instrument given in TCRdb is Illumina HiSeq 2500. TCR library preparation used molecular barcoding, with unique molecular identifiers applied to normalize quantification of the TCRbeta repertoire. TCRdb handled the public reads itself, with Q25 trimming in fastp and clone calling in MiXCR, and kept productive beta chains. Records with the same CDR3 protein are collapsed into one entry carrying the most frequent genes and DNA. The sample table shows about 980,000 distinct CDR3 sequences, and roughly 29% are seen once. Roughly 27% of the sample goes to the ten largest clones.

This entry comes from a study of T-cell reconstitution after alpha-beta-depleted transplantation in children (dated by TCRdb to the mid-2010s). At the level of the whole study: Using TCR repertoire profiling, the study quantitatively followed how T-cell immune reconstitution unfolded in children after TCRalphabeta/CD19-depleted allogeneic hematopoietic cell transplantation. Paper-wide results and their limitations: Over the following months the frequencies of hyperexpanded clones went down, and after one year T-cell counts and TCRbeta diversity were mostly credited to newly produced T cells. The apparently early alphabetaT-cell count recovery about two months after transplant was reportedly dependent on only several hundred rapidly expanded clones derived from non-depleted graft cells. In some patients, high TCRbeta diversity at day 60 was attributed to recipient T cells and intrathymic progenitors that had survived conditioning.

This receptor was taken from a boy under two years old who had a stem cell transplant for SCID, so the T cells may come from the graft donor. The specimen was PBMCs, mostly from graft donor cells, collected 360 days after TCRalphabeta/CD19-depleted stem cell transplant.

The nucleotides read TGTGCCAGCAGCCGGAGGACAGGGGAAGCTTTCTTT. Its protein product is CASSRRTGEAFF. Recombination joined TRBV2 with TRBJ1-1, and TRBD1 matches 8 of the central bases. The CDR3 starts with the cysteine, ends with the phenylalanine, and has 12 residues. The DNA shown is the 36-base CDR3, in frame from base 1. CDR1 and CDR2 were assigned from the germline V gene as SNHLY and FYNNEI. From V the trimming removes 6 bases and from J it removes 8 bases, while the gene matches leave 5 bases of the junction unaccounted for.